These 20 T cell receptor beta chains came from one sample sequenced in a study of post-analysis software for immune sequencing data. Study results and limitations: Relative to controls, patients had roughly five TRBV segments at higher frequency, with TRBV5-6, TRBV5-1 and TRBV20-1 among these.

TCR beta cDNA libraries included unique molecular identifiers. Each CDR3 protein gets one entry after TCRdb re-called the PCR reads with MiXCR. The data contain roughly 620,000 distinct CDR3 sequences, about 40% of them singletons. For these receptors, no antigen is known. The specimen was blood. These receptor sequences come from a girl aged 10 to 17 with multiple sclerosis.

The chain carries TRBV6-5 and TRBJ2-1; 8 bases map to TRBD1. CDR1 is MNHEY and CDR2 is SVGAGI in the germline V gene. V dropped 8 bases and J dropped 8; count of bases not matched to a gene: 2. The CDR3 runs to 11 residues. The CDR3 coding sequence is TGTGCCAGCGGACAGGGTTATGAGCAGTTCTTC. This codes for CASGQGYEQFF.

This clonotype was found once. The chain uses TRBV28 and TRBJ2-1; D is possibly TRBD1 or TRBD2 (6 bases each). The germline V gene has CDR1 MDHEN and CDR2 SYDVKM. The ends were cut back, 3 bases at V and 9 bases at J, with 24 bases in the middle. The CDR3 runs 17 residues. The CDR3 nucleotides are TGTGCCAGCAGTTTCGGGGGCGGAGGGAGTGTCGTCGGTGAGCAGTTCTTC. This codes for CASSFGGGGSVVGEQFF.

The chain combines TRBV6-1 with TRBJ2-1, with TRBD2 as a possible D gene (5 bases). The germline V and J ends were trimmed by 8 bases and 1 base, with 15 bases remaining between them. Germline V gene sequence: CDR1 MNHNS, CDR2 SASEGT. This CDR3 is built from 15 residues. CDR3 nucleotide sequence: TGTGCCAGCTATCTGTCCAGCGGATCCTACAATGAGCAGTTCTTC. Amino acid sequence: CASYLSSGSYNEQFF.

The chain carries TRBV7-2 and TRBJ2-7, with D possibly called TRBD1 or TRBD2 (5 bases each). Trimming cost V 6 bases and J 3 bases, with 9 bases left between them. The length of the CDR3 is 12 residues. CDR1 SGHTA and CDR2 FQGNSA come from the germline V gene. The CDR3, as DNA: TGTGCCAGCAGTTGGGGGAACTACGAGCAGTACTTC. Its protein product is CASSWGNYEQYF.

The chain is built from TRBV5-1 and TRBJ2-1, with 11 nucleotides matching TRBD2. From germline, CDR1 is SGHRS and CDR2 YFSETQ. The CDR3 contains 15 residues. V lost 2 bases to trimming and J lost 8 bases; unmatched junction nucleotides: 6. This CDR3 reads CASSFMVAGGDEQFF. In DNA form, the CDR3 reads TGCGCCAGCAGCTTTATGGTAGCGGGAGGGGATGAGCAGTTCTTC.

The chain links TRBV5-1 to TRBJ2-7, with 12 positions matching TRBD2. The CDR3 runs 14 residues. The J segment lost 5 bases and the V segment lost 4 bases, leaving 4 bases of the junction unmatched. From germline, CDR1 is SGHRS and CDR2 YFSETQ. CDR3 in DNA: TGCGCCAGCAGCCCGTGGACTAGCGGGGACGAGCAGTACTTC. Its protein is CASSPWTSGDEQYF. Full variable domain (remainder filled in from reference TRBV5-1 and TRBJ2-7): KAGVTQTPRYLIKTRGQQVTLSCSPISGHRSVSWYQQTPGQGLQFLFEYFSETQRNKGNFPGRFSGRQFSNSRSEMNVSTLELGDSALYLCASSPWTSGDEQYFGPGTRLTVT.

V gene TRBV29-1 combines with J gene TRBJ2-5; possibly TRBD2 for D (6 bases). The CDR3 has 14 residues. The ends were cut back, 4 bases at V and 2 bases at J, with 14 bases in the middle. Germline values: CDR1 SQVTM, CDR2 ANQGSEA. CDR3 protein: CSVVFRGGQETQYF. The DNA of the CDR3 is TGCAGCGTTGTCTTCCGTGGGGGGCAAGAGACCCAGTACTTC.

This clonotype was observed once. The chain employs TRBV5-1 and TRBJ1-2; D remains unclear. The CDR3 loop spans 12 amino acids. Trimming shortened V by 4 bases and J by 7 bases, and 11 bases separated the two germline ends. The germline V gene has CDR1 SGHRS and CDR2 YFSETQ. The CDR3 bases are TGCGCCAGCAGCAGGTCGGATGGTGGCTACACCTTC. Protein sequence: CASSRSDGGYTF.

The chain recombines TRBV6-5 with TRBJ2-3; D gene ambiguous. Germline lookup yields CDR1 MNHEY and CDR2 SVGAGI. This CDR3 has 13 residues. V lost 5 bases to trimming and J lost 3 bases, with 9 bases between them. The chain's CDR3 is CASSMTATDTQYF. The CDR3 DNA is TGTGCCAGCAGTATGACCGCGACAGATACGCAGTATTTT.

The chain has TRBV5-5 and TRBJ1-6, with 7 bases that match TRBD1. The germline gives CDR1 SGHKS, CDR2 YYEKEE (reference sequence). V shed 4 bases and J 7 bases; nucleotides not matched to a gene: 14. The CDR3 extends over 17 amino acids. In DNA, the CDR3 is TGTGCCAGCAGCATTTTATTCGCAGGGGGTATAAATTCACCCCTCCACTTT. Translating it yields CASSILFAGGINSPLHF.

This CDR3 reads CASSLADSGPLHEQYF. In nucleotides, the CDR3 is TGCGCCAGCAGCTTGGCCGATAGCGGCCCTCTACACGAGCAGTACTTC. The chain is built from TRBV5-1 and TRBJ2-4, with D perhaps TRBD2 (6 bases). The end of the DNA is better explained by TRBJ2-7, so the J call may be wrong. The germline gives CDR1 SGHRS, CDR2 YFSETQ. The CDR3 spans 16 residues.

V and J are TRBV20-1 and TRBJ1-1; possibly TRBD1 for D (5 bases). Germline CDR1 DFQATT, CDR2 SNEGSKA (reference sequence). V lost 6 bases and J lost 2, with 25 bases in between. The CDR3 extends over 17 amino acids. The CDR3, as DNA: TGCAGTGCCCGCCTCTCGGGACTCCGGGAGGGAAACACTGAAGCTTTCTTT. It codes for CSARLSGLREGNTEAFF.

The V call is TRBV5-5, the J call TRBJ1-2; unclear D gene. CDR1 is SGHKS, CDR2 YYEKEE, per germline (reference sequence). The CDR3 length is 14 residues. V was shortened by 1 base and J by 4 bases, with 11 bases between the two germline ends. The DNA of the CDR3 is TGTGCCAGCAGCTTGAAGGGCCCTCTCTATGGCTACACCTTC. It codes for CASSLKGPLYGYTF.

With respect to this clonotype: Relative to the germline gene, one junction end is altered; a read error may explain this. V is TRBV3-1 and J is TRBJ2-1, with 10 bases matching TRBD2. Germline V CDR1 and CDR2: LGHDT, YNNKEL (reference sequence). This CDR3 has 16 amino acids. CDR3 nucleotides: TGTACCAGCAGCCCATTTTATAGCGGGGGGACCAATGAGCAGTTCTTC. It yields the protein CTSSPFYSGGTNEQFF.

The V gene is TRBV7-2, the J gene TRBJ2-1, with TRBD2 matching over 8 bases. Looked up from germline, CDR1 is SGHTA and CDR2 is FQGNSA. There are 15 residues in the CDR3. The V segment lost 5 bases and the J segment 7 bases; nucleotides outside the gene matches: 10. The CDR3 DNA reads as TGTGCCAGCAGCCGCCCCCCAGCGGGGGTGAATGAGCAGTTCTTC. It is translated as CASSRPPAGVNEQFF.

This clonotype was seen more than once but under ten times. The V gene is TRBV12-3 or TRBV12-4, the J gene TRBJ1-2, with no clear D. Trimming removed 5 bases at V and 7 bases at J, with 29 bases between. CDR3 length equals 18 residues. CDR3 sequence reads: CASSPYLPGGWGMAGYTF. CDR3 DNA sequence: TGTGCCAGCAGTCCATACCTGCCGGGAGGTTGGGGTATGGCTGGCTACACCTTC.

The V gene is TRBV4-1, the J gene TRBJ2-1; D unclear. Looked up from germline, CDR1 is MGHRA and CDR2 is YSYEKL. The V gene lost 7 bases and the J gene lost 8 bases, with 21 bases spanning the gap. The CDR3 sequence is 15 residues long. The CDR3 region has the DNA TGCGCCAGCACCTACGGCGGTGGAGCTAAGGATGAGCAGTTCTTC. This gives the protein CASTYGGGAKDEQFF.

This clonotype showed up just once. The V and J genes are TRBV29-1 and TRBJ1-2; TRBD1 matches at 8 bases. Germline CDR1 SQVTM, CDR2 ANQGSEA. The CDR3 runs 15 residues. The V gene end was trimmed by 2 bases and the J gene end by 7 bases; junction bases not matched to a gene: 12. Here the CDR3 reads CSVETGQGFFCGYTF. Written as DNA, the CDR3 is TGCAGCGTTGAAACCGGACAGGGATTCTTCTGTGGCTACACCTTC.

This clonotype was observed a few times. The chain employs TRBV6-5 and TRBJ2-7; D ambiguous. V lost 2 bases to trimming and J lost 0 bases, with 8 bases between them. The germline V gene has CDR1 MNHEY and CDR2 SVGAGI. CDR3 length equals 14 residues. CDR3 nucleotides: TGTGCCAGCAGTTACGACTCCCCCTCCTACGAGCAGTACTTC. This translates into CASSYDSPSYEQYF.

V is TRBV27 and J is TRBJ2-3, with D hard to call. The V gene lost 4 bases and the J gene lost 6 bases, with 11 bases spanning the gap. CDR3 length: 13 amino acids. Germline V gene data show CDR1 as MNHEY and CDR2 as SMNVEV (reference sequence). CDR3 in DNA: TGTGCCAGCAGTTCGACGTCCTGGGATACGCAGTATTTT. Its protein product is CASSSTSWDTQYF.